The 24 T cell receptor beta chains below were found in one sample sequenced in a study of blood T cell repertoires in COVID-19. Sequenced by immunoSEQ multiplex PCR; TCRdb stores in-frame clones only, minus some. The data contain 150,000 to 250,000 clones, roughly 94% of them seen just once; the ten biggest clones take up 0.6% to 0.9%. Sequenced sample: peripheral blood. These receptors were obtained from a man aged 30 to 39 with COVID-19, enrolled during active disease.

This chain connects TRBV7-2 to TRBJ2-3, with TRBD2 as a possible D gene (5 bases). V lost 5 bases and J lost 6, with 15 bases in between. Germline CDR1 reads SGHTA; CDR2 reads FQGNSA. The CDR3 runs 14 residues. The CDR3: CASSGPDLGDTQYF. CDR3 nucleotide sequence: TGTGCCAGCAGCGGACCGGACTTGGGGGATACGCAGTATTTT.

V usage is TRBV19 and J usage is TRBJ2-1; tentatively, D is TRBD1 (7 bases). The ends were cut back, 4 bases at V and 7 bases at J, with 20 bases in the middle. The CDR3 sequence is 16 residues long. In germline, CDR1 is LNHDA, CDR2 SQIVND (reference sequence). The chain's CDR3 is CASSTQGGMGGNEQFF. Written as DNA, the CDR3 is TGTGCCAGTAGTACCCAGGGGGGAATGGGGGGTAATGAGCAGTTCTTC.

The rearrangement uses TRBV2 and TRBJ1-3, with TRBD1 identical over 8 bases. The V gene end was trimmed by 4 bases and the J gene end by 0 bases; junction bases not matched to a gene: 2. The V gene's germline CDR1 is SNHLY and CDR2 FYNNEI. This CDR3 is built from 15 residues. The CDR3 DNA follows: TGTGCCAGCAGTGGGGACAGGACCTCTGGAAACACCATATATTTT. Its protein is CASSGDRTSGNTIYF. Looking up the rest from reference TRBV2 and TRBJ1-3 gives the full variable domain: EPEVTQTPSHQVTQMGQEVILRCVPISNHLYFYWYRQILGQKVEFLVSFYNNEISEKSEIFDDQFSVERPDGSNFTLKIRSTKLEDSAMYFCASSGDRTSGNTIYFGEGSWLTVV.

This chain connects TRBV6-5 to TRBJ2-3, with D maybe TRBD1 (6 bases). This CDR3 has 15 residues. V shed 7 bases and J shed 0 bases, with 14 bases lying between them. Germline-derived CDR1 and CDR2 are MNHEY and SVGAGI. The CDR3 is CASTLRDKSTDTQYF. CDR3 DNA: TGTGCCAGCACTCTCCGGGACAAAAGCACAGATACGCAGTATTTT.

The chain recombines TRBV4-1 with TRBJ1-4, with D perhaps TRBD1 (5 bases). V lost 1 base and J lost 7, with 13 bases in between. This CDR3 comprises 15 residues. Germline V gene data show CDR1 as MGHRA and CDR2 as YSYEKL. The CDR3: CASSQGWAGSEKLFF. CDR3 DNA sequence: TGCGCCAGCAGCCAAGGTTGGGCAGGGTCTGAAAAACTGTTTTTT.

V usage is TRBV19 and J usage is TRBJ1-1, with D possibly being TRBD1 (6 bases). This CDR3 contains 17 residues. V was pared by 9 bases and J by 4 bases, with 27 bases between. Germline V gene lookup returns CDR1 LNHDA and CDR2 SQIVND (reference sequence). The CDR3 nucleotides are TGTGCCAGCACAAGTGGGCAGGGGACGATCTTGGGCACTGAAGCTTTCTTT. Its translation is CASTSGQGTILGTEAFF.

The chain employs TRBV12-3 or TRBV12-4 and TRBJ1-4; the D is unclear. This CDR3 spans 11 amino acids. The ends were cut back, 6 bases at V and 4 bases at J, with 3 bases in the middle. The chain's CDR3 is CASSHNEKLFF. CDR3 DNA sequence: TGTGCCAGCAGCCATAATGAAAAACTGTTTTTT.

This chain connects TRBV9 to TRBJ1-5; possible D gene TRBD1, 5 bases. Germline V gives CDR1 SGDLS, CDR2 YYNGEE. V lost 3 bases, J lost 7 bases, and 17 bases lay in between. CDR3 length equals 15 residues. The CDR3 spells CASSESRAGRQPQHF. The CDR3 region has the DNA TGTGCCAGCAGCGAGAGTAGGGCAGGGCGACAGCCCCAGCATTTT.

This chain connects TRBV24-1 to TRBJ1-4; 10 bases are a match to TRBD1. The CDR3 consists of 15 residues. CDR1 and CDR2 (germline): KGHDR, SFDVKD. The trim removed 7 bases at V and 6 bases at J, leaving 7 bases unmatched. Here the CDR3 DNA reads TGTGCCACCAGCGGGACAGGGGTGGGGGATGAAAAACTGTTTTTT. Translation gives CATSGTGVGDEKLFF.

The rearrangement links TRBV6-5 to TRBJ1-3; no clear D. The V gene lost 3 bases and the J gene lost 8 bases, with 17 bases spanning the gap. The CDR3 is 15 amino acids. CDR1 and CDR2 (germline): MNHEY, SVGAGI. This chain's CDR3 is CASSYSVGQLDTIYF. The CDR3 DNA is TGTGCCAGCAGTTATTCCGTTGGGCAGTTGGACACCATATATTTT.

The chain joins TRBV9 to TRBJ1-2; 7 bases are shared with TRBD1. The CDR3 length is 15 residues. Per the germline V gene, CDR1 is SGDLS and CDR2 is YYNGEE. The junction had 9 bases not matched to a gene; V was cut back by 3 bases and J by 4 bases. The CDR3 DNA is TGTGCCAGCAGCGCCAGACCGGGACAGCCCTATGGCTACACCTTC. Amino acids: CASSARPGQPYGYTF.

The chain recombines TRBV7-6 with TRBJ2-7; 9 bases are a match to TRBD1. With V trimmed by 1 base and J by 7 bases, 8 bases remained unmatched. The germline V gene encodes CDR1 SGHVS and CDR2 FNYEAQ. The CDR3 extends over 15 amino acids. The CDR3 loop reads CASSLVAVGTGEQYF. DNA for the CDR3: TGTGCCAGCAGCTTAGTAGCTGTGGGGACAGGGGAGCAGTACTTC.

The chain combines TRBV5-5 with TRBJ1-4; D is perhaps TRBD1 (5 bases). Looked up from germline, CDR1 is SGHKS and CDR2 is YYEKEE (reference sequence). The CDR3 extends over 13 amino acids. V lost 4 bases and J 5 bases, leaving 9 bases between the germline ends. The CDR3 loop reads CASSTGTNEKLFF. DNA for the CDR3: TGTGCCAGCAGCACAGGCACGAATGAAAAACTGTTTTTT.

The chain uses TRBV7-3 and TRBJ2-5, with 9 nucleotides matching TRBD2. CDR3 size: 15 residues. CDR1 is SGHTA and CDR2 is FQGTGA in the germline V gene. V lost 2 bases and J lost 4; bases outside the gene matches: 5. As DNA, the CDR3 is TGTGCCAGCAGCTTAGCGGGGGGGCCGTTAGAGACCCAGTACTTC. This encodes CASSLAGGPLETQYF.

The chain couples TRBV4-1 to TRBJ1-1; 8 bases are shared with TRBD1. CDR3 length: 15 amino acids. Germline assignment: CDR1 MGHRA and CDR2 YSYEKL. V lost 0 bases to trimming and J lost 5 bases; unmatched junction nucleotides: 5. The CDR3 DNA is TGCGCCAGCAGCCAAGAGGGCAGGGGGCTAACTGAAGCTTTCTTT. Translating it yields CASSQEGRGLTEAFF.

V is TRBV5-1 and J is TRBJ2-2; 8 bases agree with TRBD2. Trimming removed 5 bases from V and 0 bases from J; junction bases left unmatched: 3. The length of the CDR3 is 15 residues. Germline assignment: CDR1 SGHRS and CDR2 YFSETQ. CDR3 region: CASSLAGTNTGELFF. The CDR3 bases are TGCGCCAGCAGTCTAGCGGGCACGAACACCGGGGAGCTGTTTTTT.

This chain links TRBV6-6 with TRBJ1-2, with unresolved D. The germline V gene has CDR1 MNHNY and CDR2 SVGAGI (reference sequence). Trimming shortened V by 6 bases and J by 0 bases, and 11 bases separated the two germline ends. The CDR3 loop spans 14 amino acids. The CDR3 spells CASSHPLTNYGYTF. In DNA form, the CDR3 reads TGTGCCAGCAGCCACCCCCTAACTAACTATGGCTACACCTTC.

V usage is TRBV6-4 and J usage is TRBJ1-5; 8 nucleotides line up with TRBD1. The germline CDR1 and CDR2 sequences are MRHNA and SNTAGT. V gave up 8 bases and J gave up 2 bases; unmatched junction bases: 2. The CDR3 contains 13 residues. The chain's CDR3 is CASPGQGNQPQHF. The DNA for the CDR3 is TGTGCCAGCCCGGGACAGGGCAATCAGCCCCAGCATTTT.

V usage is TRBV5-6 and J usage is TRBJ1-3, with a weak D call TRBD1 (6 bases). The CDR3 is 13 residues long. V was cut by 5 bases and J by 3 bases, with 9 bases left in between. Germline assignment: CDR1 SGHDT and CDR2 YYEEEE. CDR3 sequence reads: CASRLQGGNTIYF. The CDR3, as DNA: TGTGCCAGCAGGCTACAGGGTGGAAACACCATATATTTT.

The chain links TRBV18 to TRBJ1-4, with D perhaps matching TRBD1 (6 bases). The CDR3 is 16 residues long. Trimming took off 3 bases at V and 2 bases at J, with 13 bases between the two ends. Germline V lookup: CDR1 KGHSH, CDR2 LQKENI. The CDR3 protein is CASSPPWTATNEKLFF. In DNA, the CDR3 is TGTGCCAGCTCACCCCCGTGGACAGCGACTAATGAAAAACTGTTTTTT.

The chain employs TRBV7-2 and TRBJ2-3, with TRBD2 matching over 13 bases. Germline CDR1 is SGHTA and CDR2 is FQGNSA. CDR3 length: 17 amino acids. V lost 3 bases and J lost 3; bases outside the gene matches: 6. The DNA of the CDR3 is TGTGCCAGCAGCTTTTCCGGGACTAGCGGGGATACAGATACGCAGTATTTT. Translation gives CASSFSGTSGDTDTQYF.

CDR3 sequence reads: CASSFYRTGNPDTQYF. CDR3 DNA sequence: TGTGCCAGCAGCTTTTATCGGACAGGGAATCCAGATACGCAGTATTTT. V is TRBV5-5 and J is TRBJ2-3, with 8 bases lining up with TRBD1. This CDR3 region has 16 residues. V lost 2 bases to trimming and J lost 4 bases; unmatched junction nucleotides: 9. Germline V gene lookup returns CDR1 SGHKS and CDR2 YYEKEE (reference sequence). Supplemented by reference TRBV5-5 and TRBJ2-3, the full variable domain reads DAGVTQSPTHLIKTRGQQVTLRCSPISGHKSVSWYQQVLGQGPQFIFQYYEKEERGRGNFPDRFSARQFPNYSSELNVNALLLGDSALYLCASSFYRTGNPDTQYFGPGTRLTVL.

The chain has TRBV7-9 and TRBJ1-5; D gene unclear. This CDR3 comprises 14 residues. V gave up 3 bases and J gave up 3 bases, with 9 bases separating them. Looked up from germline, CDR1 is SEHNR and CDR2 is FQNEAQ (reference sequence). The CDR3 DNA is TGTGCCAGCAGCTTGGTGGGCGACAATCAGCCCCAGCATTTT. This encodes CASSLVGDNQPQHF.

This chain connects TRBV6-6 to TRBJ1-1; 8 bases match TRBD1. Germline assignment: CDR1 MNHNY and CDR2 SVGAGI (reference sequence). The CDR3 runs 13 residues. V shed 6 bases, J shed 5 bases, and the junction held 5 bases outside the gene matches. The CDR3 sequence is CASSQTGVTEAFF. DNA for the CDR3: TGTGCCAGCAGCCAGACAGGGGTGACTGAAGCTTTCTTT.